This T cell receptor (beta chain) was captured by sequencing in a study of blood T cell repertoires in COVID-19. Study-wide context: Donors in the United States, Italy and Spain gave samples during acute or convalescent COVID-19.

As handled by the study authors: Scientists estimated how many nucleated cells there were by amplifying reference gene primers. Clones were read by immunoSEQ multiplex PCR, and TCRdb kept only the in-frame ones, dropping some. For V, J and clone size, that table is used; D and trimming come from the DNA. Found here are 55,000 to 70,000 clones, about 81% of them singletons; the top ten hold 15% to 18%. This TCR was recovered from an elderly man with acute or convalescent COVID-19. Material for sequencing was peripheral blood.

The CDR3 protein is CASSTGQGNTIYF. In DNA form, the CDR3 reads TGTGCCAGCAGCACGGGACAGGGAAACACCATATATTTT. V usage is TRBV5-4 and J usage is TRBJ1-3; TRBD1 aligns across 7 bases. Germline CDR1 reads SGHNT; CDR2 reads YYREEE (reference sequence). V gave up 4 bases and J gave up 4 bases; unmatched junction bases: 2. The CDR3 extends over 13 amino acids.